These 2 T cell receptor beta chains were all obtained from the same sample, sequenced in a study of T cell responses to AZD1222 COVID-19 vaccine. The table came from immunoSEQ multiplex PCR; TCRdb's copy has only in-frame clones and leaves some out. In the table there are about 110,000 clones, approximately 89% of which are singletons. This sample comprised peripheral blood, obtained on day 0 of MenACWY control vaccination. All receptors come from an adult in good health.

This rearrangement joins TRBV7-9 to TRBJ1-1; 7 bases fit TRBD1. The CDR3 totals 15 residues. CDR1 is SEHNR and CDR2 is FQNEAQ in the germline V gene (reference sequence). Germline trimming cut 8 bases from V and 5 bases from J; bases unmatched to any gene: 14. The CDR3 DNA reads as TGTGCCAGCTCCCCCCAGGGGGGAATGGGTACTGAAGCTTTCTTT. As protein: CASSPQGGMGTEAFF.

V usage is TRBV9 and J usage is TRBJ2-7; TRBD1 aligns across 9 bases. Germline CDR1 and CDR2: SGDLS and YYNGEE. The CDR3 is 15 amino acids. V lost 4 bases, J lost 2 bases, and 7 bases stayed unmatched. CDR3 sequence reads: CASSRGQGPTYEQYF. Here the CDR3 DNA reads TGTGCCAGCAGCCGAGGACAGGGGCCCACCTACGAGCAGTACTTC.